This entry lists 25 T cell receptor beta chains sequenced from one sample in a study of cytomegalovirus exposure and HLA in healthy donors. PCR involved 60 Vbeta and 13 Jbeta primers. Generated by immunoSEQ multiplex PCR, the TCRdb table keeps only in-frame clones and is missing some. The sample shows 150,000 to 250,000 clones, roughly 80% of them seen only once. Specimen: PBMCs. These receptors were collected from a woman between 45 and 65 years old in good health and CMV-seropositive.

The V and J genes are TRBV11-2 and TRBJ2-1, with a weak D call TRBD1 (5 bases). This CDR3 has 17 residues. Trimming removed 1 base from V and 7 bases from J, with 20 bases in between. Germline V gene lookup returns CDR1 SGHAT and CDR2 FQNNGV. The CDR3 here is CASSLGIGESHFNEQFF. The CDR3 DNA is TGTGCCAGCAGCTTAGGAATAGGGGAATCCCATTTTAATGAGCAGTTCTTC.

This chain links TRBV27 with TRBJ2-1, with 9 bases aligning to TRBD2. The CDR3 is made up of 15 amino acids. J gave up 5 bases and V 3 bases, and 5 bases lay outside the gene matches. Germline V gene sequence: CDR1 MNHEY, CDR2 SMNVEV (reference sequence). The DNA for the CDR3 is TGTGCCAGCAGTTTGGTGGCTAGCGGGAACAATGAGCAGTTCTTC. It is translated as CASSLVASGNNEQFF.

This clone showed up just a few times. The chain combines TRBV5-1 with TRBJ2-6, with 11 bases matching TRBD1. The CDR3 extends over 19 amino acids. Germline assignment: CDR1 SGHRS and CDR2 YFSETQ. V shed 4 bases, J shed 2 bases, and the junction held 11 bases outside the gene matches. DNA of the CDR3: TGCGCCAGCAGCAGTATGCCGGGACAGGGGGGCACTGGGGCCAACGTCCTGACTTTC. It yields the protein CASSSMPGQGGTGANVLTF. Based on the CDR3 plus reference TRBV5-1 and TRBJ2-6, the full variable domain is KAGVTQTPRYLIKTRGQQVTLSCSPISGHRSVSWYQQTPGQGLQFLFEYFSETQRNKGNFPGRFSGRQFSNSRSEMNVSTLELGDSALYLCASSSMPGQGGTGANVLTFGAGSRLTVL.

V and J are TRBV25-1 and TRBJ2-7; D is uncertain. Germline assignment: CDR1 MGHDK and CDR2 SYGVNS. The CDR3 extends over 11 amino acids. Trimming stripped 3 bases from V and 4 bases from J, with 4 bases between. Written as DNA, the CDR3 is TGTGCCAGCAGTGAGCAGTACGAGCAGTACTTC. Translated: CASSEQYEQYF.

J is TRBJ2-5 and V is TRBV6-5, with 7 bases fitting TRBD1. The CDR3 covers 15 residues. Germline CDR1 is MNHEY and CDR2 is SVGAGI. V lost 1 base, J lost 1 base, and 3 bases stayed unmatched. The CDR3 is CASSYLGTAQETQYF. The CDR3 DNA sequence: TGTGCCAGCAGTTACTTAGGGACAGCCCAAGAGACCCAGTACTTC.

This clone has only one observation. This chain links TRBV27 with TRBJ2-1; TRBD2 matches at 10 bases. Trimming at V came to 3 bases and at J to 8 bases, leaving 4 bases not matched to a gene. Germline V CDR1 and CDR2: MNHEY, SMNVEV (reference sequence). The CDR3 length is 14 residues. The CDR3 DNA reads TGTGCCAGCAGTTTCTCCGGGACTAGCGATGAGCAGTTCTTC. Translation gives CASSFSGTSDEQFF.

The chain recombines TRBV5-1 with TRBJ1-2; 7 bases map to TRBD1. With V trimmed by 1 base and J by 8 bases, 5 bases remained unmatched. This CDR3 comprises 13 residues. The germline gives CDR1 SGHRS, CDR2 YFSETQ. Here the CDR3 reads CASSLPGGGGYTF. CDR3 in DNA: TGCGCCAGCAGCTTGCCAGGGGGTGGAGGCTACACCTTC.

The rearrangement links TRBV7-2 to TRBJ2-7; TRBD1 agrees at 12 bases. Germline lookup yields CDR1 SGHTA and CDR2 FQGNSA. The trim removed 4 bases at V and 7 bases at J, leaving 8 bases unmatched. The CDR3 extends over 15 amino acids. The CDR3 sequence is CASSSRDRGLGEQYF. CDR3 DNA sequence: TGTGCCAGCAGCTCCCGGGACAGGGGGCTGGGGGAGCAGTACTTC.

The genes are TRBV29-1 and TRBJ2-3; 9 bases are shared with TRBD2. This CDR3 is built from 15 residues. Germline-derived CDR1 and CDR2 are SQVTM and ANQGSEA. V dropped 2 bases and J dropped 4; count of bases not matched to a gene: 7. The CDR3 reads CSVERVSGGADTQYF. The CDR3 DNA sequence: TGCAGCGTTGAAAGGGTTAGCGGGGGTGCAGATACGCAGTATTTT.

The chain is built from TRBV30 and TRBJ2-1, with TRBD2 as a possible D gene (5 bases). This CDR3 contains 13 residues. Germline V gene sequence: CDR1 GTSNPN, CDR2 SVGIG (reference sequence). Between the trimmed V and J ends, which lost 1 base and 4 bases, there was a span of 8 bases. As DNA, the CDR3 is TGTGCCTGGAGTGGGACTCAATACAATGAGCAGTTCTTC. Encoded protein: CAWSGTQYNEQFF. Based on the CDR3 plus reference TRBV30 and TRBJ2-1, the full variable domain is SQTIHQWPATLVQPVGSPLSLECTVEGTSNPNLYWYRQAAGRGLQLLFYSVGIGQISSEVPQNLSASRPQDRQFILSSKKLLLSDSGFYLCAWSGTQYNEQFFGPGTRLTVL.

The chain is built from TRBV6-5 and TRBJ1-4, with 7 bases matching TRBD1. This CDR3 is built from 15 residues. Germline CDR1 reads MNHEY; CDR2 reads SVGAGI. Trimming cost V 4 bases and J 12 bases; bases outside gene matches: 14. CDR3 loop: CASSLGRQGGSELFF. DNA of the CDR3: TGTGCCAGCAGTTTGGGGCGGCAGGGGGGTTCGGAACTGTTTTTT.

The chain joins TRBV28 to TRBJ1-1, with 7 positions matching TRBD1. V gave up 2 bases and J gave up 1 base; unmatched junction bases: 10. This CDR3 has 17 amino acids. The germline CDR1 and CDR2 sequences are MDHEN and SYDVKM. The CDR3 loop reads CASSLPNWGQQNTEAFF. DNA for the CDR3: TGTGCCAGCAGTTTACCCAACTGGGGACAGCAGAACACTGAAGCTTTCTTT.

The chain combines TRBV20-1 with TRBJ1-4; D is unclear. Between the trimmed V and J ends, which lost 6 bases and 4 bases, there was a span of 6 bases. This CDR3 contains 11 residues. In germline, CDR1 is DFQATT, CDR2 SNEGSKA (reference sequence). The CDR3 sequence: CSAPFNEKLFF. CDR3 nucleotide sequence: TGCAGTGCCCCCTTTAATGAAAAACTGTTTTTT.

The rearrangement joins TRBV5-4 to TRBJ2-3; a possible D gene is TRBD2 (6 bases). Looked up from germline, CDR1 is SGHNT and CDR2 is YYREEE (reference sequence). The CDR3 runs 17 residues. Trimming stripped 1 base from V and 6 bases from J, with 21 bases between. CDR3 sequence (DNA): TGTGCCAGCAGCTTGAAGGAGTTCTCCCTACGGGGGGATACGCAGTATTTT. Protein sequence: CASSLKEFSLRGDTQYF.

This chain links TRBV5-1 with TRBJ2-1, with 8 bases aligning to TRBD2. The CDR3 extends over 16 amino acids. J was trimmed by 3 bases and V by 0 bases; bases with no gene match: 5. Germline lookup yields CDR1 SGHRS and CDR2 YFSETQ. The CDR3 bases are TGCGCCAGCAGCTTGGCCGAGACTAGCGTCTACAATGAGCAGTTCTTC. Translating gives CASSLAETSVYNEQFF.

The V and J genes are TRBV7-7 and TRBJ2-5; maybe TRBD2 (5 bases). V lost 5 bases, J lost 5 bases, and 12 bases lay in between. The CDR3 consists of 13 residues. CDR1 is SSHAT and CDR2 is FNYEAQ in the germline V gene (reference sequence). Written as DNA, the CDR3 is TGTGCCAGCAGCCGGGGTTCGGGGGAGACCCAGTACTTC. Amino acid sequence: CASSRGSGETQYF.

This clone showed up just a few times. This chain uses TRBV4-3 with TRBJ1-1; 7 nucleotides align to TRBD1. Germline loops: CDR1 LGHNA, CDR2 YSLEER. This CDR3 has 12 amino acids. Unmatched junction bases numbered 8, after V lost 5 bases and J lost 11 bases. As DNA, the CDR3 is TGCGCCAGCAGCGAAGGAGGGGGCTCGGCTTTCTTT. Translating it yields CASSEGGGSAFF.

This chain joins TRBV10-3 and TRBJ1-1, with D perhaps TRBD1 (5 bases). The CDR3 loop spans 15 amino acids. Germline CDR1 and CDR2: ENHRY and SYGVKD. The V gene lost 0 bases and the J gene lost 0 bases, with 8 bases spanning the gap. CDR3 DNA sequence: TGTGCCATCAGTGAGTCGAAGGGGTTGAACACTGAAGCTTTCTTT. The encoded protein is CAISESKGLNTEAFF.

The V and J genes are TRBV10-3 and TRBJ1-1; tentatively, D is TRBD1 (6 bases). The ends were cut back, 10 bases at V and 1 base at J, with 10 bases in the middle. The CDR3 length is 12 residues. Germline loops: CDR1 ENHRY, CDR2 SYGVKD. DNA of the CDR3: TGTGCCAGCGGGGGGGCGAACACTGAAGCTTTCTTT. It codes for CASGGANTEAFF.

The V gene is TRBV2, the J gene TRBJ2-1; D uncertain. The germline V and J ends were trimmed by 2 bases and 7 bases, with 12 bases remaining between them. The CDR3 totals 14 residues. Germline values: CDR1 SNHLY, CDR2 FYNNEI. The CDR3 reads CASSELHAANEQFF. Written as DNA, the CDR3 is TGTGCCAGCAGTGAACTACATGCGGCAAATGAGCAGTTCTTC.

The V gene is TRBV11-2, the J gene TRBJ1-5, with TRBD1 as a possible D gene (5 bases). The CDR3 has 13 amino acids. Germline lookup yields CDR1 SGHAT and CDR2 FQNNGV. V lost 1 base and J 10 bases, leaving 11 bases between the germline ends. Written as DNA, the CDR3 is TGTGCCAGCAGCTTAGTGCAGGGCAGCCCCCAGCATTTT. It encodes CASSLVQGSPQHF. The whole variable domain, remainder taken from reference TRBV11-2 and TRBJ1-5, is EAGVAQSPRYKIIEKRQSVAFWCNPISGHATLYWYQQILGQGPKLLIQFQNNGVVDDSQLPKDRFSAERLKGVDSTLKIQPAKLEDSAVYLCASSLVQGSPQHFGDGTRLSIL.

The chain combines TRBV28 with TRBJ2-3; TRBD1 aligns across 7 bases. This CDR3 is built from 14 residues. The trim removed 6 bases at V and 5 bases at J, leaving 8 bases unmatched. Germline V gene data show CDR1 as MDHEN and CDR2 as SYDVKM. This CDR3 reads CASSRQGMIDTQYF. The CDR3 region has the DNA TGTGCCAGCAGCCGACAGGGTATGATAGATACGCAGTATTTT.

V gene TRBV6-5 combines with J gene TRBJ2-3; the match to TRBD2 covers 10 bases. The V segment lost 0 bases and the J segment 5 bases; nucleotides outside the gene matches: 5. The CDR3 is 16 residues long. In germline, CDR1 is MNHEY, CDR2 SVGAGI. The DNA of the CDR3 is TGTGCCAGCAGTTACTCGCGCCTAGCGGGAGAAGATACGCAGTATTTT. It encodes CASSYSRLAGEDTQYF.

This chain connects TRBV5-5 to TRBJ2-4; possibly TRBD2 for D (5 bases). CDR1 and CDR2 from the germline V gene are SGHKS and YYEKEE (reference sequence). The CDR3 has 14 amino acids. V lost 5 bases and J lost 8, with 17 bases in between. The CDR3 reads CASSLDGWGDIQYF. CDR3 DNA: TGTGCCAGCAGTCTCGATGGGTGGGGAGACATTCAGTACTTC.

The J gene is TRBJ2-1, the V gene TRBV2, with D maybe TRBD2 (6 bases). V was pared by 7 bases and J by 0 bases, with 13 bases between. Germline loops: CDR1 SNHLY, CDR2 FYNNEI. The CDR3 has 15 residues. The CDR3 loop reads CASISSESSYNEQFF. The CDR3 region has the DNA TGTGCCAGCATTTCTAGCGAGAGCTCCTACAATGAGCAGTTCTTC.